This T cell receptor beta chain was sequenced in a study of blood T cell repertoires in COVID-19 (dated by TCRdb to the early 2020s). For the study in its entirety: Samples covering the acute and convalescent phases of COVID-19 were provided by collaborators in the United States, Italy and Spain. The material from the prospective study consisted of cDNA or gDNA derived from T cells, B-cell-depleted T cells, or PBMCs. Deeply sampled blood TCRbeta repertoires from subjects exposed to, actively infected with, or recovered from COVID-19 were included in the dataset. The repertoires were released in a freely available public database meant as a resource for research on the immune response to SARS-CoV-2. Samples came from the ongoing ImmuneRACE study (first 160 participants) plus 1,254 subjects from 6 global collaborators. Sample metadata almost always included a de-identified subject ID, COVID-19 status, age in years and sex. Where available, HLA class I and class II types were obtained from metadata supplied by the sample provider rather than from assay-based typing. Overall study results and their limits: Clinical and demographic metadata were provided uncurated, with the amount varying by source and participant.

Participants in the prospective study were aged about 18 to 95 years, lived in about two dozen United States geographic areas, and enrolled through a virtual design. Cohort assignment in the prospective study relied on participant-reported clinical history from a screening survey and a study questionnaire. Recovered participants in ImmuneRACE Cohort 3 were defined as having two consecutive negative NP/OP PCR tests, clearance from a healthcare professional, or resolution of symptoms. Mobile phlebotomists in the prospective study collected whole blood, serum and a nasopharyngeal or oropharyngeal swab from every participant. Additional blood draws and questionnaires over an approximately two-month period could optionally be provided by prospective study participants. Prospective study blood samples were shipped either frozen or at room temperature before DNA extraction. A word on this clone: Its antigen is not yet known. The record has no base qualities; no much larger clone is one base away.

TCRbeta CDR3 regions were amplified from genomic DNA using the immunoSEQ Assay, a bias-controlled multiplex PCR. Per the original workflow: Within the assay, amplification of reference gene primers was used to estimate how many nucleated cells each sample contained. Sequence reads were collapsed and filtered to measure the absolute abundance of every unique TCRbeta CDR3 rearrangement. For each sample, productive Simpson clonality was calculated as the square root of Simpson's diversity index over productive rearrangements. TCRdb obtained this table from immuneACCESS and retained in-frame rearrangements with V and J assigned. These tables miss some clones; where compared with another copy, unresolved V genes account for less than half of the shortfall, and the remainder is unexplained. V and J calls and clone size are those listed in that table; D and trimming were worked out from the DNA. This sample comprises more than 250,000 clones, under 95% of them detected only once. The ten largest clones capture 18% of the sample.

The sample taken for sequencing was PBMCs or T cells enriched from blood (not recorded which). The clonotype comes from a woman under 40 who had recovered from COVID-19.

The CDR3 protein sequence reads: CASSENRRTEAFF. The DNA sequence reads TGTGCCAGCAGTGAAAACAGGCGCACTGAAGCTTTCTTT. The chain employs TRBV2 and TRBJ1-1; TRBD1 could be the D gene, as 5 bases match. Per the germline V gene, SNHLY is the CDR1 and FYNNEI is the CDR2. V was cut back by 2 bases and J by 4 bases, leaving a gap of 8 bases between them. Measured from the cysteine to the phenylalanine, the CDR3 is 13 residues long. The kept DNA is CDR3 alone, 39 bases in frame from the first base.